The 9 T cell receptor beta chains reported below all come from one sample, sequenced in a study of PD-1 blockade in mismatch repair-deficient tumors. Sequenced by immunoSEQ multiplex PCR; TCRdb stores in-frame clones only, minus some. The sample lists some 110,000 clones; over 65% were seen once. The starting material was peripheral blood, obtained about 60 weeks after starting pembrolizumab. These receptors were collected from an adult with mismatch repair-deficient cancer.

The chain combines TRBV27 with TRBJ2-2; D ambiguous. The germline V gene encodes CDR1 MNHEY and CDR2 SMNVEV (reference sequence). With 11 bases removed from V and 4 bases from J, the gap between germline ends came to 17 bases. CDR3 length: 14 residues. This CDR3 is CASRPDALTGELFF. CDR3 nucleotides: TGTGCCTCCCGACCGGATGCTCTCACCGGGGAGCTGTTTTTT.

The chain joins TRBV6-1 to TRBJ1-1, with unresolved D. Looked up from germline, CDR1 is MNHNS and CDR2 is SASEGT. V was trimmed by 2 bases and J by 8 bases, leaving 12 bases between them. The CDR3 has 13 amino acids. DNA of the CDR3: TGTGCCAGCAGTGAACTGTCAGGCGGGGAAGCTTTCTTT. Amino acids: CASSELSGGEAFF.

V and J are TRBV6-5 and TRBJ1-2; no definite D call. The V end was cut by 6 bases, the J end by 2 bases, with 10 bases between. Germline-derived CDR1 and CDR2 are MNHEY and SVGAGI. This CDR3 is built from 13 residues. This CDR3 is CASRAGINYGYTF. The CDR3 DNA sequence: TGTGCCAGCAGAGCGGGAATAAACTATGGCTACACCTTC.

The chain links TRBV14 to TRBJ2-2; possible D gene TRBD1, 5 bases. The CDR3 extends over 16 amino acids. Per germline, CDR1 SGHDN and CDR2 FVKESK. V was cut by 2 bases and J by 6 bases, with 16 bases left in between. The CDR3 sequence is CASSQQGLTLAGELFF. CDR3 bases: TGTGCCAGCAGCCAACAGGGTTTAACCCTAGCCGGGGAGCTGTTTTTT.

The V and J genes are TRBV27 and TRBJ2-5; the match to TRBD2 covers 15 bases. Germline CDR1 MNHEY, CDR2 SMNVEV (reference sequence). V trimming: 5 bases; J trimming: 5 bases; junction bases outside the gene matches: 3. The CDR3 loop spans 15 amino acids. The CDR3 nucleotides are TGTGCCAGCAGTGTCGGACTAGCGGGAGGGGAGACCCAGTACTTC. Translation gives CASSVGLAGGETQYF.

The chain has TRBV20-1 and TRBJ2-5; D gene uncertain. The CDR3 is 11 amino acids. Germline assignment: CDR1 DFQATT and CDR2 SNEGSKA (reference sequence). V shed 2 bases and J shed 2 bases, with 3 bases lying between them. CDR3 DNA sequence: TGCAGTGCTAGACGGCAAGAGACCCAGTACTTC. Its translation: CSARRQETQYF.

The V gene is TRBV2, the J gene TRBJ1-2, with D uncertain. Germline V gene data show CDR1 as SNHLY and CDR2 as FYNNEI. The CDR3 loop spans 15 amino acids. Trimming took off 8 bases at V and 4 bases at J, with 20 bases between the two ends. Here the CDR3 reads CASGSLGGGLYGYTF. Written as DNA, the CDR3 is TGTGCCAGCGGATCCCTGGGAGGCGGACTCTATGGCTACACCTTC.

This rearrangement joins TRBV4-1 to TRBJ2-7; D gene uncertain. The CDR3 extends over 14 amino acids. Germline loops: CDR1 MGHRA, CDR2 YSYEKL. V was clipped by 0 bases and J by 3 bases, with 9 bases between them. The DNA for the CDR3 is TGCGCCAGCAGCCAAGATCAGGTTAACTACGAGCAGTACTTC. Translating it yields CASSQDQVNYEQYF.

The chain couples TRBV7-3 to TRBJ1-1, with TRBD1 matching 10 bases. V was pared by 4 bases and J by 8 bases, with 4 bases of the junction left unmatched. CDR1 is SGHTA and CDR2 is FQGTGA in the germline V gene. This CDR3 comprises 13 residues. As DNA, the CDR3 is TGTGCCAGCAGCTCCCGGACAGGGGGAGAAGCTTTCTTT. Translation: CASSSRTGGEAFF.